This is a list of T cell receptor beta chains from one sample in a study of blood T cell repertoires in COVID-19. TCRdb's table, derived via immunoSEQ multiplex PCR, lists solely in-frame clones and lacks some. This repertoire shows about 230,000 clones, about 85% found once; its top ten account for around 0.98%. Sequenced material: peripheral blood. The receptors come from a man between 35 and 55 years old with acute or convalescent COVID-19. Both conserved end residues are part of each CDR3. The D gene is left open where the match is weak. Clone size is not always given. Where it is, it says once, few, many or a class for expanded clones.

>TRBV18|TRBJ2-7|few|TRBD2
TGTGCCAGCTCACCAGGCGGGGGGGACAAGCAGTACTTC
CASSPGGGDKQYF
>TRBV6-5|TRBJ2-3|.|TRBD2
TGTGCCAGCAGTTACTCAGCGGGGGGATGGGATACGCAGTATTTT
CASSYSAGGWDTQYF
>TRBV5-5|TRBJ1-4|.|TRBD1
TGTGCCAGCAGCTTGGAGTACAGGGGGGGCGAAAAACTGTTTTTT
CASSLEYRGGEKLFF
>TRBV28|TRBJ2-3|.|TRBD1
TGTGCCAGCAGTTTACCCTCTAGACAGGGGCCCGATACGCAGTATTTT
CASSLPSRQGPDTQYF
>TRBV29-1|TRBJ1-1|.|.
TGCAGCGTTGGTTGGGGAGGGACGAACACTGAAGCTTTCTTT
CSVGWGGTNTEAFF
>TRBV4-3|TRBJ2-1|.|TRBD2
TGCGCCAGCAGCCCAGTTTGGCTAGCGGGTGACAATGAGCAGTTCTTC
CASSPVWLAGDNEQFF
>TRBV7-9|TRBJ1-1|.|.
TGTGCCAGCAGCTTAAAAGGGGACACTGAAGCTTTCTTT
CASSLKGDTEAFF
>TRBV2|TRBJ1-2|.|.
TGTGCCAGCTCTGAGCAGGCTACCTATGGCTACACCTTC
CASSEQATYGYTF
>TRBV5-4|TRBJ1-5|.|.
TGTGCCAGCAGCTTTGGGGCAGGCGGTCAGCCCCAGCATTTT
CASSFGAGGQPQHF
>TRBV28|TRBJ2-7|.|TRBD1
TGTGCCAGCAGTCAAGGGGACAGGACCTACTACGAGCAGTACTTC
CASSQGDRTYYEQYF
>TRBV7-3|TRBJ1-1|few|.
TGTGCCAGCAGCTTAGGGGGCACTAGCACTGAAGCTTTCTTT
CASSLGGTSTEAFF
>TRBV5-1|TRBJ2-5|.|TRBD2
TGCGCCAGCAGCGCCTCCGGGACTAGCGGCGTGCGGACCCAGTACTTC
CASSASGTSGVRTQYF
>TRBV4-3|TRBJ1-2|.|.
TGCGCCAGCAGCCAAGAACCCAGGATCGCCTATGGCTACACCTTC
CASSQEPRIAYGYTF
>TRBV10-1|TRBJ2-1|once|.
TGCGCCAGCAGTGAGAGGTCGGGTATCGGTTTCGATGAGCAGTTCTTC
CASSERSGIGFDEQFF
>TRBV4-3|TRBJ2-3|few|TRBD2
TGCGCCAGCAGCCAAGATCGGGTAGCGGGGGTAAGCACAGATACGCAGTATTTT
CASSQDRVAGVSTDTQYF
>TRBV2|TRBJ1-5|.|TRBD1
TGTGCCAGCAGTTGGGACAGGGGGCCGGAACAGCCCCAGCATTTT
CASSWDRGPEQPQHF
>TRBV7-8|TRBJ1-2|.|.
TGTGCCAGCAGCATAGGACAGCAGGGAACCTATGGCTACACCTTC
CASSIGQQGTYGYTF
>TRBV15|TRBJ2-1|.|.
TGTGCCACCAGCAGAGCTTCTCTAGCCCGCTCCTACAATGAGCAGTTCTTC
CATSRASLARSYNEQFF
>TRBV15|TRBJ2-3|.|.
TGTGCCACCAGCAGAGATGGGGGGAGTGAGGATACGCAGTATTTT
CATSRDGGSEDTQYF
>TRBV10-3|TRBJ1-4|.|TRBD1
TGTGCCATCAGTGCCCGACAGGGGTCTAATGAAAAACTGTTTTTT
CAISARQGSNEKLFF
>TRBV6-4|TRBJ2-2|few|.
TGTGCCAGCAGTGGACAGGACACCGGGGAGCTGTTTTTT
CASSGQDTGELFF
>TRBV30|TRBJ1-5|.|.
TGTGCCTGGAGAGAGGGAAGCAATCAGCCCCAGCATTTT
CAWREGSNQPQHF
>TRBV7-2|TRBJ2-5|few|.
TGTGCCAGCAGCTTAGGTGCCTTACAGGGCGGCCAAGAGACCCAGTACTTC
CASSLGALQGGQETQYF
>TRBV11-2|TRBJ1-2|.|TRBD1
TGTGCCAGCAGCTTAGTGGGGACAGACTATGGCTACACCTTC
CASSLVGTDYGYTF
>TRBV11-2|TRBJ2-1|.|TRBD2
TGTGCCAGCAGCTTAGACTATGGTAGCGGGGGCGATGAGCAGTTCTTC
CASSLDYGSGGDEQFF
>TRBV5-1|TRBJ2-5|.|TRBD2
TGCGCCAGCAGCTCTGGACTAGCGGGGAACTTGAATCCGGAGACCCAGTACTTC
CASSSGLAGNLNPETQYF
>TRBV19|TRBJ1-5|.|TRBD1
TGTGCCAGTAGTTCGTACCTTTGGAGGGACAGGGTTGGCAATCAGCCCCAGCATTTT
CASSSYLWRDRVGNQPQHF
>TRBV11-2|TRBJ1-1|few|.
TGTGCCAGCAGCTTCGGCGGGATACCTGAAGCTTTCTTT
CASSFGGIPEAFF
>TRBV3-1/TRBV3-2|TRBJ1-1|few|.
TGTGCCAGCAGCCATGGGGGGGAATTTGAAGCTTTCTTT
CASSHGGEFEAFF
>TRBV5-8|TRBJ2-5|.|.
TGTGCCAGCAGCTTGGCGGGACTTTACCAAGAGACCCAGTACTTC
CASSLAGLYQETQYF
>TRBV19|TRBJ1-2|.|.
TGTGCCAGTAGTAATGACGGGTTCTATGGCTACACCTTC
CASSNDGFYGYTF
>TRBV6-5|TRBJ2-2|once|TRBD1
TGTGCCAGCGTCCCCAGACAGGGTCGGGGCGGGGAGCTGTTTTTT
CASVPRQGRGGELFF
>TRBV5-1|TRBJ1-4|.|.
TGCGCCAGCAGTGCGGCGCAGGGAGGGATTTCTAATGAAAAACTGTTTTTT
CASSAAQGGISNEKLFF
>TRBV7-9|TRBJ1-2|.|.
TGTGCCAGCAGGTCCCCGGGTAGAGACTATGGCTACACCTTC
CASRSPGRDYGYTF
>TRBV28|TRBJ1-5|.|TRBD1
TGTGCCAGCAGTGCAACGGACAGGGGAAATCAGCCCCAGCATTTT
CASSATDRGNQPQHF
>TRBV9|TRBJ2-3|.|.
TGTGCCAGCAGCGTAGGGGGCGGAGATACGCAGTATTTT
CASSVGGGDTQYF
>TRBV4-3|TRBJ2-2|.|.
TGCGCCAGCAGCCAAGTACCTAGCTTTGGCACCGGGGAGCTGTTTTTT
CASSQVPSFGTGELFF
>TRBV7-9|TRBJ1-6|few|TRBD1
TGTGCCAGCAGCCATACAGGGGGGGATTCACCCCTCCACTTT
CASSHTGGDSPLHF
>TRBV30|TRBJ1-1|.|TRBD1
TGTGCCTGGAGTGTAGGGACAGGGCGGGAGTCATTAGCTTTCTTT
CAWSVGTGRESLAFF
>TRBV30|TRBJ1-3|.|.
TGTGCCTGGAGTGGAGGTGATCCTGGAAACACCATATATTTT
CAWSGGDPGNTIYF
>TRBV5-6|TRBJ1-4|.|.
TGTGCCAGCAGCCGCGGGGCGGGCGAGGGTGAAAAACTGTTTTTT
CASSRGAGEGEKLFF
>TRBV10-2|TRBJ2-2|once|TRBD1
TGCGCCAGCACGGACAGGGGCACCGGGGAGCTGTTTTTT
CASTDRGTGELFF
>TRBV3-1/TRBV3-2|TRBJ2-1|.|.
TGTGCCAGCAGCCAAGCCAGAGGCAATGAGCAGTTCTTC
CASSQARGNEQFF
>TRBV5-1|TRBJ1-2|once|TRBD1
TGCGCCAGCAGCGAAGACAGGGGGCAGTATAATGGCTACACCTTC
CASSEDRGQYNGYTF
>TRBV7-9|TRBJ2-2|.|.
TGTGCCAGCAGCCCCCGGACAGACCCCACCGGGGAGCTGTTTTTT
CASSPRTDPTGELFF
>TRBV3-1/TRBV3-2|TRBJ2-6|.|.
TGTGCCAGCAGCCAGATAGCCTCTGGGGCCAACGTCCTGACTTTC
CASSQIASGANVLTF
>TRBV27|TRBJ2-2|.|TRBD2
TGTGCCAGCACCCCCCCGGGGGGCACCGGGGAGCTGTTTTTT
CASTPPGGTGELFF
>TRBV7-3|TRBJ2-2|.|.
TGTGCCAGCAGCTTAGGTCTAGCTAAGACCGGGGAGCTGTTTTTT
CASSLGLAKTGELFF
>TRBV7-9|TRBJ2-5|few|.
TGTGCCAGCAGCTTAGTCGTGGTACAGATCCAAGAGACCCAGTACTTC
CASSLVVVQIQETQYF